What follows describes a single T cell receptor (beta chain). Trimming cost V 3 bases and J 5 bases, with 8 bases left between them. Per germline, CDR1 KGHSH and CDR2 LQKENI. The CDR3 is 13 residues long. TCRdb analysed the 5' RACE reads with MiXCR anew, one entry per CDR3 protein. The repertoire consists of roughly 490,000 distinct CDR3 sequences, with around an eighth occurring once and the leading ten covering approximately 0.98%. These data belong to a study of identical twins. The same data also contributed to another study, on yellow fever vaccine responses in identical twins.

The sequenced sample consisted of CD4+ T cells sorted from blood. The sequence was collected from a woman between 18 and 29 years old in good health. J is TRBJ2-1 and V is TRBV18; D call uncertain. The DNA for the CDR3 is TGTGCCAGCTCACCGGGCGAAGACAATGAGCAGTTCTTC. This gives the protein CASSPGEDNEQFF.